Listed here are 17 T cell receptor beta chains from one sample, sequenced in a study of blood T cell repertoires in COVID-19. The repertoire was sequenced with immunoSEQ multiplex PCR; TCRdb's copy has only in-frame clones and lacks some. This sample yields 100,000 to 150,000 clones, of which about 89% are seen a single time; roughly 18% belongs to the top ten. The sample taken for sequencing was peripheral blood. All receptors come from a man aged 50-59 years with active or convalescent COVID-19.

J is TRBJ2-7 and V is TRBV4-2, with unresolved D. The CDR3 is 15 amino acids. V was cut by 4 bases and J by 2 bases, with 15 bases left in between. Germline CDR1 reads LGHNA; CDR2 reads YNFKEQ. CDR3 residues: CASSPLKTHPYEQYF. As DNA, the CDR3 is TGTGCCAGCAGCCCTCTCAAGACTCATCCCTACGAGCAGTACTTC.

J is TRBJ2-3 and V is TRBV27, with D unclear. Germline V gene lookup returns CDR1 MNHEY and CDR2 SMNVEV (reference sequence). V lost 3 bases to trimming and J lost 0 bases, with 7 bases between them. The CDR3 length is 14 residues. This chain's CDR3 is CASSLSGSTDTQYF. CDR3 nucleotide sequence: TGTGCCAGCAGTTTGTCCGGGAGCACAGATACGCAGTATTTT.

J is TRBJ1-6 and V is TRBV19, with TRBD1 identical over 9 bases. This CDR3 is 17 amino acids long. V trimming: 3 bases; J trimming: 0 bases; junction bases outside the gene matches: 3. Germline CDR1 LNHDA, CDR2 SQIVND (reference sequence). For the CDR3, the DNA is TGTGCCAGTAGTATGGCGACAGGGGGCTCCTATAATTCACCCCTCCACTTT. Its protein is CASSMATGGSYNSPLHF.

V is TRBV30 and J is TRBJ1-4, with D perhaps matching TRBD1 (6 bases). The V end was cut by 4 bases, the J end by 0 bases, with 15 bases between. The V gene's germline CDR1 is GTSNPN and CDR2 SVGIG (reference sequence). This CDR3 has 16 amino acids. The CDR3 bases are TGTGCCTGGATGGGCAGGGGAAGGTCAACTAATGAAAAACTGTTTTTT. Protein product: CAWMGRGRSTNEKLFF.

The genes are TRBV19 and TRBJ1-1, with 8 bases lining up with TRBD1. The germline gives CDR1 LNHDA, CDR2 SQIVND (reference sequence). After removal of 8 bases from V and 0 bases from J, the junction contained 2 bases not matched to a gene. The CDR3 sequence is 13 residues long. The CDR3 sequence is CASGDRMNTEAFF. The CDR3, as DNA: TGTGCCAGTGGGGACAGGATGAACACTGAAGCTTTCTTT.

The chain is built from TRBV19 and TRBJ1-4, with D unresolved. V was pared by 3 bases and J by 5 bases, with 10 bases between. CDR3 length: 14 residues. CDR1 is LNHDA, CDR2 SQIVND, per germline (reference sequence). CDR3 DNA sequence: TGTGCCAGTAGTATTCCCCCCCGGAATGAAAAACTGTTTTTT. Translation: CASSIPPRNEKLFF.

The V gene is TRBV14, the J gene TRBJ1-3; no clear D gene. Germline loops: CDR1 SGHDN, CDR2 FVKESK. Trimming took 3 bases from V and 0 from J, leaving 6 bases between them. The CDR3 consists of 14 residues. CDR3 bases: TGTGCCAGCAGCCAGTCAGTCTCTGGAAACACCATATATTTT. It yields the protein CASSQSVSGNTIYF.

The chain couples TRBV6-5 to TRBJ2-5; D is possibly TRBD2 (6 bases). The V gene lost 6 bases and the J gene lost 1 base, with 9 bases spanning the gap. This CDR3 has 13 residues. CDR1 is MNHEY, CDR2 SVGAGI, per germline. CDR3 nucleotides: TGTGCCAGCAGAAAGACTAGCCAAGAGACCCAGTACTTC. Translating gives CASRKTSQETQYF.

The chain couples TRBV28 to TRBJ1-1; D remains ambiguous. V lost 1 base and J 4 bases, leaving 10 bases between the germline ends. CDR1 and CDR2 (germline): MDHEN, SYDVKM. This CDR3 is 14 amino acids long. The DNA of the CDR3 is TGTGCCAGCAGTTTATTGGGAGTGGGCACTGAAGCTTTCTTT. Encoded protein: CASSLLGVGTEAFF.

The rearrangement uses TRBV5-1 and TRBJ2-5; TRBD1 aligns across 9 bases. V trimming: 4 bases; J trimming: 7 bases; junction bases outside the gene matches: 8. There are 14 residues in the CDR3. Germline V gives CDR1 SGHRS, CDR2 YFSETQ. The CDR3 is CASSAGQGGGTQYF. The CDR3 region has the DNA TGCGCCAGCAGCGCGGGACAGGGTGGGGGGACCCAGTACTTC.

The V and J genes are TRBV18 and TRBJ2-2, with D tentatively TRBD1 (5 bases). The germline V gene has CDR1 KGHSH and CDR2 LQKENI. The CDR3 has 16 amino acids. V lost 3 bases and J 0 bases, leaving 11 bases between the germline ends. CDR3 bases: TGTGCCAGCTCACCGGTGCTACAGGCGAACACCGGGGAGCTGTTTTTT. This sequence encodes CASSPVLQANTGELFF.

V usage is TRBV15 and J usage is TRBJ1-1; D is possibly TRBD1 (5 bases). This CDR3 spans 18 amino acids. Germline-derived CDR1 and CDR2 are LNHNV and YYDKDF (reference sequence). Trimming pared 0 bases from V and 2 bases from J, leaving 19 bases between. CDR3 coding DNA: TGTGCCACCAGCAGAGATCGATGGGTTTTGACAGTCAACACTGAAGCTTTCTTT. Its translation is CATSRDRWVLTVNTEAFF.

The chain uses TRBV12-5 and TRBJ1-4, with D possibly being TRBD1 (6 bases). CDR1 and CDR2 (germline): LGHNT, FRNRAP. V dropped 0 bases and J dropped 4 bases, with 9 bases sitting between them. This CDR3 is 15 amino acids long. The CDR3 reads CASGLVQGGNEKLFF. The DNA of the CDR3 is TGTGCTAGTGGTTTGGTACAAGGGGGTAATGAAAAACTGTTTTTT.

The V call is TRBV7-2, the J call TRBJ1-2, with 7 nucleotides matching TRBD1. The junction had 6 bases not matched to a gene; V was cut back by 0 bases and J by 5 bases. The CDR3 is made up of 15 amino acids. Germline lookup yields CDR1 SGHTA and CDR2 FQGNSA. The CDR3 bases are TGTGCCAGCAGCTTAGCGGGGACAGAAGAATATGGCTACACCTTC. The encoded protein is CASSLAGTEEYGYTF.

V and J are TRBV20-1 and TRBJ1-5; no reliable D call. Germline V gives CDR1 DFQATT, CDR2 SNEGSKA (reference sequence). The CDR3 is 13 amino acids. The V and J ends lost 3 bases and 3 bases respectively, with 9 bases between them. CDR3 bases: TGCAGTGCTAGTACCAGACTCAATCAGCCCCAGCATTTT. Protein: CSASTRLNQPQHF.

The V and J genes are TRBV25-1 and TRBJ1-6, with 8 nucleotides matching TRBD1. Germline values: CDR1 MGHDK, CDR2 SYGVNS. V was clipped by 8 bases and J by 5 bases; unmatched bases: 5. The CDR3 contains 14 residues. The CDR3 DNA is TGTGCCAGCTGTGGACAGGGCAATAATTCACCCCTCCACTTT. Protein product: CASCGQGNNSPLHF. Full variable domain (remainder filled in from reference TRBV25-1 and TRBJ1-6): EADIYQTPRYLVIGTGKKITLECSQTMGHDKMYWYQQDPGMELHLIHYSYGVNSTEKGDLSSESTVSRIRTEHFPLTLESARPSHTSQYLCASCGQGNNSPLHFGNGTRLTVT.

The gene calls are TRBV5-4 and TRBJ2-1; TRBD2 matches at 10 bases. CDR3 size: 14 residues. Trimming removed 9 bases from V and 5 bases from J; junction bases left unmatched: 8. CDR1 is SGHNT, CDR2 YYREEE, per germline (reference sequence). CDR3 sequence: CATQRGGIDNEQFF. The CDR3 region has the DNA TGTGCCACCCAGCGGGGGGGAATCGACAATGAGCAGTTCTTC.